This T cell receptor (beta chain) originates from a study of technical replicates of blood from four donors. The repertoire was sequenced with immunoSEQ multiplex PCR; TCRdb's copy has only in-frame clones and lacks some. The profile covers tens of thousands of clones, with 96% appearing a single time and 0.3% to 0.45% taken by the ten largest. CDR3 size: 14 residues. CDR1 is MNHEY and CDR2 is SVGAGI in the germline V gene. V trimming: 6 bases; J trimming: 1 base; junction bases outside the gene matches: 3. The TCR sequence derives from a human donor in good health. The chain employs TRBV6-5 and TRBJ2-1; 7 positions agree with TRBD1. The sample comprised T cells isolated from PBMCs. CDR3 DNA sequence: TGTGCCAGCAGAATGACAGGGTCCTACAATGAGCAGTTCTTC. As protein: CASRMTGSYNEQFF.